This T cell receptor (beta chain) emerged from a study of blood T cell repertoires in COVID-19. The Seattle patients, enrolled during active infection, were followed longitudinally. From germline, CDR1 is LGHDT and CDR2 YNNKEL (reference sequence). Trimming cost V 0 bases and J 4 bases; bases outside gene matches: 5. This CDR3 is built from 17 residues. Original processing methods: Nucleated cell number was recorded as an estimate derived from reference gene primer amplification. The assay was immunoSEQ multiplex PCR, and TCRdb's table has in-frame clones only and misses some. The V and J calls and clone size were taken over from that table, and D and trimming were inferred from the DNA. The sample includes fewer than 450,000 clones, 70% to 90% of them seen just once.

This TCR was sampled from a woman between 45 and 60 years old with COVID-19, enrolled during active disease. Sequencing was done on a sample of peripheral blood. V and J are TRBV3-1 (or the pseudogene TRBV3-2) and TRBJ2-1; TRBD2 matches at 11 bases. The chain's CDR3 is CASSQEISSGGYNEQFF. The CDR3 coding sequence is TGTGCCAGCAGCCAAGAGATCTCTAGCGGGGGGTACAATGAGCAGTTCTTC.